This T cell receptor beta chain was retrieved from a study of cytomegalovirus exposure and HLA in healthy donors. Across the whole study: Tens of millions of unique TCRs from HLA-typed donors were held in an early data release.

PCR amplification relied on 60 Vbeta primers (plus 13 Jbeta primers). This table comes from immunoSEQ multiplex PCR, and its TCRdb copy is limited to in-frame clones, with some not included. The sample includes fewer than 250,000 clones, 70% to 80% of them seen just once. Study-level results: When analyzed later, a missense DCLRE1C variant was found to be linked to TCR beta V- and J-gene trimming. Per published reports, the classifier diagnosed cytomegalovirus status with high specificity and sensitivity.

Donors showed nominal health when sampled, although they likely had unrecorded immune exposures. The V gene's germline CDR1 is KGHSH and CDR2 LQKENI. The CDR3 sequence is 16 residues long. V lost 2 bases to trimming and J lost 5 bases, with 13 bases between them. Of note for this clone: Its antigen remains unidentified.

Sequenced input: PBMCs. The chain recombines TRBV18 with TRBJ1-6, with D uncertain. The receptor's source is a male donor in good health and CMV-seropositive. Here the CDR3 DNA reads TGTGCCAGCTCACCATACCAAGTAGCGGATAATTCACCCCTCCACTTT. Its translation: CASSPYQVADNSPLHF.